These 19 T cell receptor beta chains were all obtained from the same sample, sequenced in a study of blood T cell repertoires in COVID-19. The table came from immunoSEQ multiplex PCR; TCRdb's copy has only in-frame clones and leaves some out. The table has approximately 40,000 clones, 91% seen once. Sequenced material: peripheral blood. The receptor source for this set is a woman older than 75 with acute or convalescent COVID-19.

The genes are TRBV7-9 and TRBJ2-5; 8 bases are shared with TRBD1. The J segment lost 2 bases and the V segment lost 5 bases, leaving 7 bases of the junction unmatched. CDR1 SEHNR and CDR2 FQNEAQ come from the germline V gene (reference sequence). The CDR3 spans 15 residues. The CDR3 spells CASSQRTGFQETQYF. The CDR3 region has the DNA TGTGCCAGCAGCCAAAGGACAGGGTTTCAAGAGACCCAGTACTTC.

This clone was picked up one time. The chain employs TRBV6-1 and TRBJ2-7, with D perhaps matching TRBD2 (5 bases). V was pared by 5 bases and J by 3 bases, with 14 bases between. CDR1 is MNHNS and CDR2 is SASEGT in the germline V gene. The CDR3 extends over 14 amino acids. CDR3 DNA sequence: TGTGCCAGCAGTTTGCCCGGGGTGAGCTACGAGCAGTACTTC. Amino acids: CASSLPGVSYEQYF.

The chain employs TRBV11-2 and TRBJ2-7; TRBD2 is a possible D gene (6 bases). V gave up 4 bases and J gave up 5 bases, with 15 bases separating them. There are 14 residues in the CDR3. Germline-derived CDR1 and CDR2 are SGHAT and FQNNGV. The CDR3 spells CASSSRNSGDEQYF. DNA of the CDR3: TGTGCCAGCAGCTCCCGGAACTCGGGGGACGAGCAGTACTTC.

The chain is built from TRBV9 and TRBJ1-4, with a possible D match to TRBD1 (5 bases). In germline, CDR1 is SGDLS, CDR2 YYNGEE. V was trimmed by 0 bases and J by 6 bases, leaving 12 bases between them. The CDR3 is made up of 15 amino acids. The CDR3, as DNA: TGTGCCAGCAGCGTAGGTGGGGCGCAGGATGAAAAACTGTTTTTT. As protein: CASSVGGAQDEKLFF.

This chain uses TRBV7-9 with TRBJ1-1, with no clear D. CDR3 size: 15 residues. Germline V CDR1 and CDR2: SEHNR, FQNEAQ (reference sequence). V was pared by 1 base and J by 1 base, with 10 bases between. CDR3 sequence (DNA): TGTGCCAGCAGCTTAGGGAACAGCCCGAACACTGAAGCTTTCTTT. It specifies CASSLGNSPNTEAFF. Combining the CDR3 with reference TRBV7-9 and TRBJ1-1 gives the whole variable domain DTGVSQNPRHKITKRGQNVTFRCDPISEHNRLYWYRQTLGQGPEFLTYFQNEAQLEKSRLLSDRFSAERPKGSFSTLEIQRTEQGDSAMYLCASSLGNSPNTEAFFGQGTRLTVV.

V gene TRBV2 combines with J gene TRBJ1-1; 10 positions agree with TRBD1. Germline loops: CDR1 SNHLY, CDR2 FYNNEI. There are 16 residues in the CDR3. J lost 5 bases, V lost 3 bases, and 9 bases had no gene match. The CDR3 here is CASSDGDRGMRTEAFF. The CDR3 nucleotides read TGTGCCAGCAGTGACGGGGACAGGGGAATGCGGACTGAAGCTTTCTTT. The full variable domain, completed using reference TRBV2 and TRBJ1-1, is EPEVTQTPSHQVTQMGQEVILRCVPISNHLYFYWYRQILGQKVEFLVSFYNNEISEKSEIFDDQFSVERPDGSNFTLKIRSTKLEDSAMYFCASSDGDRGMRTEAFFGQGTRLTVV.

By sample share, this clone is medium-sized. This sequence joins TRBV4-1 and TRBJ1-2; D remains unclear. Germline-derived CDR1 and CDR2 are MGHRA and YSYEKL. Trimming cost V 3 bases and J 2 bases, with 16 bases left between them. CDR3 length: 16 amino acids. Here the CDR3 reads CASSHPREAPNYGYTF. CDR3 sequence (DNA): TGCGCCAGCAGCCACCCTCGGGAGGCCCCGAACTATGGCTACACCTTC.

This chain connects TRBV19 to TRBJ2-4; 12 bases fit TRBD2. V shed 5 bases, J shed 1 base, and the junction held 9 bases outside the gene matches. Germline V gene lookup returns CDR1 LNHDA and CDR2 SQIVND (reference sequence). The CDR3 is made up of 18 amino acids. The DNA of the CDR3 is TGTGCCAGTAGTTATAGACTAGCGGGGGAGTTCGCCAAAAACATTCAGTACTTC. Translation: CASSYRLAGEFAKNIQYF.

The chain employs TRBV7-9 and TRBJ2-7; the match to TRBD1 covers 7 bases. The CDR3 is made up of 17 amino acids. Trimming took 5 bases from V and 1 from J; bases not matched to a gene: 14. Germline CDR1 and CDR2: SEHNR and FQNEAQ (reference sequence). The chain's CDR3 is CASSPSRLWDSSYEQYF. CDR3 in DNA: TGTGCCAGCAGCCCCTCCCGTCTTTGGGACAGTTCCTACGAGCAGTACTTC.

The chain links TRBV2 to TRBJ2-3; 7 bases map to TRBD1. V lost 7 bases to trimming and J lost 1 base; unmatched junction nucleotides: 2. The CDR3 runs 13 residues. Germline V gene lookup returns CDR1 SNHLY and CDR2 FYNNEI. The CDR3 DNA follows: TGTGCCAGCAAGGGGACAGGCACAGATACGCAGTATTTT. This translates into CASKGTGTDTQYF.

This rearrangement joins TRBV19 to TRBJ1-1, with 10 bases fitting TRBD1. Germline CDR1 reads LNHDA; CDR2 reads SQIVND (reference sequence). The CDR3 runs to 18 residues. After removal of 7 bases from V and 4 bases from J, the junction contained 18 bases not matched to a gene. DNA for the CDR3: TGTGCCAGTAATCATCTAATAGGGACAGGGGAGGAGGGCACTGAAGCTTTCTTT. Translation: CASNHLIGTGEEGTEAFF.

The CDR3 bases are TGTGCCAGCAGCATGCGGGGAACAGGGGGCAACGAGCAGTACTTC. Protein product: CASSMRGTGGNEQYF. The chain recombines TRBV3-1 (or the pseudogene TRBV3-2) with TRBJ2-7, with TRBD1 identical over 9 bases. Losses at the gene ends were 5 bases for V and 5 bases for J; bases not matched to a gene: 10. CDR1 is LGHDT, CDR2 YNNKEL, per germline (reference sequence). The CDR3 is 15 amino acids.

CDR3 sequence (DNA): TGTGCCAGCTCAGATCAAACAGGGGCCACTGAAGCTTTCTTT. This encodes CASSDQTGATEAFF. J is TRBJ1-1 and V is TRBV18, with 7 bases fitting TRBD1. J gave up 4 bases and V 5 bases, and 7 bases lay outside the gene matches. Germline CDR1 reads KGHSH; CDR2 reads LQKENI. There are 14 residues in the CDR3.

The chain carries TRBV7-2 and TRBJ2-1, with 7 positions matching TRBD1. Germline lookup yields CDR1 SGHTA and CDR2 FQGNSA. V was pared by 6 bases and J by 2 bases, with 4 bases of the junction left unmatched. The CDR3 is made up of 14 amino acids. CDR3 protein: CASSPQGAYNEQFF. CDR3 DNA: TGTGCCAGCAGTCCTCAGGGGGCCTACAATGAGCAGTTCTTC.

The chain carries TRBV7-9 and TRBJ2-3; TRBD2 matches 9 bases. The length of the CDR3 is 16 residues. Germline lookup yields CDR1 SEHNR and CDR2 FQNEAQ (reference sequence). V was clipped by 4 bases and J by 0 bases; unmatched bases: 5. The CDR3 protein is CASSWPGTSSTDTQYF. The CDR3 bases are TGTGCCAGCAGCTGGCCCGGGACTAGCAGCACAGATACGCAGTATTTT.

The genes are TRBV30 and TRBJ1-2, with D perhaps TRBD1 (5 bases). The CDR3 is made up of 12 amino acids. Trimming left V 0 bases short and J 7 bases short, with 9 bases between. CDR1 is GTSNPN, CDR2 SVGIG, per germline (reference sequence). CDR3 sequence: CAWSVPGVGYTF. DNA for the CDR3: TGTGCCTGGAGTGTACCGGGGGTTGGCTACACCTTC. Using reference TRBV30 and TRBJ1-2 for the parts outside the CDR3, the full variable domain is SQTIHQWPATLVQPVGSPLSLECTVEGTSNPNLYWYRQAAGRGLQLLFYSVGIGQISSEVPQNLSASRPQDRQFILSSKKLLLSDSGFYLCAWSVPGVGYTFGSGTRLTVV.

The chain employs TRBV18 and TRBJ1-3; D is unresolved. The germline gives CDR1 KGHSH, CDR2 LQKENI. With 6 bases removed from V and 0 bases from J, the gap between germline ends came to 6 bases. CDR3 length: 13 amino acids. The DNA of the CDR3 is TGTGCCAGCTCCCCCGGCTCTGGAAACACCATATATTTT. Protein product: CASSPGSGNTIYF. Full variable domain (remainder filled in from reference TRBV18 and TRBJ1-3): NAGVMQNPRHLVRRRGQEARLRCSPMKGHSHVYWYRQLPEEGLKFMVYLQKENIIDESGMPKERFSAEFPKEGPSILRIQQVVRGDSAAYFCASSPGSGNTIYFGEGSWLTVV.

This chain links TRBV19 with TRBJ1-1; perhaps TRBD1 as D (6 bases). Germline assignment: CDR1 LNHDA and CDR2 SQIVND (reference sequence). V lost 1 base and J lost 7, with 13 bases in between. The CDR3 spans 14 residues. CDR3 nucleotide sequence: TGTGCCAGTAGTATAGCAGGGGCGCAGGGTGAAGCTTTCTTT. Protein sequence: CASSIAGAQGEAFF.

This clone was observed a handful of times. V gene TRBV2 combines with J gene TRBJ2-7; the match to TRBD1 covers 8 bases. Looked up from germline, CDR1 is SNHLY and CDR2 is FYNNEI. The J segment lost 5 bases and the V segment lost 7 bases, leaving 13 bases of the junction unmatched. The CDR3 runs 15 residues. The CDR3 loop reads CASTPEQGVIDEQYF. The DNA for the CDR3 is TGTGCCAGCACCCCTGAACAGGGGGTAATCGACGAGCAGTACTTC.